The 13 T cell receptor beta chains below were found in one sample sequenced in a study of cytomegalovirus exposure and HLA in healthy donors. The PCR ran on 60 Vbeta and 13 Jbeta primers. Sequenced by immunoSEQ multiplex PCR; TCRdb stores in-frame clones only, minus some. Of over 150,000 clones listed, about 79% are singletons. The sequenced sample was PBMCs. The receptors come from a boy between 2 and 10 years old in good health and CMV-seronegative.

CDR3 sequence (DNA): TGCAGCGTTGCGGCTAGTGGGGCGGATGAGCAGTTCTTC. This translates into CSVAASGADEQFF. This chain joins TRBV29-1 and TRBJ2-1, with D possibly matching TRBD1 (5 bases). CDR1 is SQVTM, CDR2 ANQGSEA, per germline. The V end was cut by 4 bases, the J end by 8 bases, with 15 bases between. CDR3 length: 13 residues.

CDR3 sequence (DNA): TGTGCCAGCAGCCAAGGGACAGGGCCCTCTAGAGCTGCTGGCTACACCTTC. Its translation: CASSQGTGPSRAAGYTF. The chain has TRBV5-5 and TRBJ1-2, with 9 bases lining up with TRBD1. The germline V gene has CDR1 SGHKS and CDR2 YYEKEE (reference sequence). This CDR3 has 17 residues. V trimming: 4 bases; J trimming: 7 bases; junction bases outside the gene matches: 17.

This clone was counted between two and nine times. This chain links TRBV5-6 with TRBJ2-3, with D perhaps TRBD1 (5 bases). Germline values: CDR1 SGHDT, CDR2 YYEEEE. CDR3 length: 16 residues. V was clipped by 2 bases and J by 7 bases, with 20 bases between them. The CDR3 region is CASSFLGPHTQNTQYF. In DNA, the CDR3 is TGTGCCAGCAGCTTCTTGGGGCCCCACACACAAAATACGCAGTATTTT.

This chain uses TRBV5-1 with TRBJ1-2, with D maybe TRBD1 (6 bases). The V gene lost 0 bases and the J gene lost 8 bases, with 23 bases spanning the gap. The length of the CDR3 is 17 residues. Germline V CDR1 and CDR2: SGHRS, YFSETQ. As DNA, the CDR3 is TGCGCCAGCAGCTTGGACCCTTTCATAACAGGGTTGGGGGGCTACACCTTC. This gives the protein CASSLDPFITGLGGYTF.

V and J are TRBV18 and TRBJ1-1; the D gene is possibly TRBD1 (6 bases). The CDR3 has 13 amino acids. CDR1 is KGHSH, CDR2 LQKENI, per germline. The V and J ends lost 4 bases and 7 bases respectively, with 13 bases between them. CDR3 DNA: TGTGCCAGCTCACGGACAGAAAGTGGTGAAGCTTTCTTT. Translation: CASSRTESGEAFF.

The rearrangement links TRBV6-1 to TRBJ2-7; weak D call: TRBD1 (6 bases). Germline values: CDR1 MNHNS, CDR2 SASEGT. Trimming stripped 2 bases from V and 4 bases from J, with 12 bases between. The CDR3 runs to 14 residues. The CDR3 DNA follows: TGTGCCAGCAGTGAACTGGGGGCCAAATACGAGCAGTACTTC. As protein: CASSELGAKYEQYF.

The chain employs TRBV5-6 and TRBJ1-6; D is unclear. The CDR3 spans 14 residues. V was trimmed by 2 bases and J by 7 bases, leaving 10 bases between them. Germline CDR1 SGHDT, CDR2 YYEEEE. CDR3 region: CASSFNGENSPLHF. The CDR3 DNA is TGTGCCAGCAGCTTTAACGGGGAAAATTCACCCCTCCACTTT.

The chain joins TRBV5-4 to TRBJ1-2, with 9 bases that match TRBD1. There are 16 residues in the CDR3. Germline values: CDR1 SGHNT, CDR2 YYREEE (reference sequence). The trim removed 3 bases at V and 5 bases at J, leaving 11 bases unmatched. The CDR3 DNA sequence: TGTGCCAGCAGCTCACCCGGGACAGGGTATAGGTATGGCTACACCTTC. Its translation is CASSSPGTGYRYGYTF.

This clone was counted a single time. V gene TRBV5-1 combines with J gene TRBJ2-5; the D gene is possibly TRBD1 (6 bases). Germline V lookup: CDR1 SGHRS, CDR2 YFSETQ. V shed 4 bases and J shed 5 bases, with 18 bases lying between them. The CDR3 consists of 15 residues. The CDR3 protein is CASSGGQGPGETQYF. The CDR3, as DNA: TGCGCCAGCAGCGGTGGGCAGGGGCCGGGGGAGACCCAGTACTTC. Full variable domain (missing parts from reference TRBV5-1 and TRBJ2-5): KAGVTQTPRYLIKTRGQQVTLSCSPISGHRSVSWYQQTPGQGLQFLFEYFSETQRNKGNFPGRFSGRQFSNSRSEMNVSTLELGDSALYLCASSGGQGPGETQYFGPGTRLLVL.

This rearrangement joins TRBV5-1 to TRBJ2-7, with D possibly TRBD2 on 6 matching bases. Germline assignment: CDR1 SGHRS and CDR2 YFSETQ. V lost 1 base and J 0 bases, leaving 11 bases between the germline ends. The CDR3 is made up of 15 amino acids. CDR3 nucleotide sequence: TGCGCCAGCAGCTTGCCGGGACTCACCTCCTACGAGCAGTACTTC. Its translation is CASSLPGLTSYEQYF.

V gene TRBV5-6 combines with J gene TRBJ2-3, with TRBD2 as a possible D gene (6 bases). V lost 4 bases to trimming and J lost 4 bases, with 13 bases between them. This CDR3 is built from 14 residues. Per germline, CDR1 SGHDT and CDR2 YYEEEE. The CDR3 region is CASSQSGPADTQYF. The CDR3 DNA reads TGTGCCAGCAGCCAGAGCGGGCCAGCAGATACGCAGTATTTT.

CDR3 nucleotides: TGTGCCAGCAGCGCTCAGGGGCCACTTAATTCACCCCTCCACTTT. Its protein is CASSAQGPLNSPLHF. This chain joins TRBV7-2 and TRBJ1-6; perhaps TRBD1 as D (6 bases). This CDR3 has 15 amino acids. Trimming took 5 bases from V and 6 from J, leaving 14 bases between them. CDR1 is SGHTA, CDR2 FQGNSA, per germline.

The rearrangement links TRBV18 to TRBJ2-1; 10 nucleotides agree with TRBD2. The CDR3 is 14 residues long. CDR1 is KGHSH, CDR2 LQKENI, per germline. V dropped 5 bases and J dropped 5; count of bases not matched to a gene: 3. This CDR3 is CASSGTSGDNEQFF. The CDR3 DNA sequence: TGTGCCAGCTCAGGAACTAGCGGGGACAATGAGCAGTTCTTC.